The 2 T cell receptor beta chains given below trace back to one sample, sequenced in a study of T cell changes during pregnancy in multiple sclerosis. Data came from immunoSEQ multiplex PCR; TCRdb stores just in-frame clones and leaves some out. Here the sample spans about 40,000 clones, roughly 90% being singletons. Source: peripheral blood, taken in the second trimester of pregnancy. Receptors originate from a female donor in good health, enrolled as a control in a pregnancy study.

V is TRBV6-1 and J is TRBJ1-1; 10 nucleotides match TRBD1. Germline-derived CDR1 and CDR2 are MNHNS and SASEGT. The CDR3 is 14 amino acids. V was clipped by 5 bases and J by 4 bases; unmatched bases: 4. CDR3 residues: CASSTDRGGTEAFF. The DNA of the CDR3 is TGTGCCAGCAGTACGGACAGGGGGGGCACTGAAGCTTTCTTT.

The rearrangement links TRBV6-5 to TRBJ1-2, with D uncertain. V was trimmed by 8 bases and J by 3 bases, leaving 13 bases between them. The CDR3 length is 13 residues. Per the germline V gene, CDR1 is MNHEY and CDR2 is SVGAGI. The CDR3: CASHLRMDYGYTF. CDR3 DNA sequence: TGTGCCAGCCACCTCAGGATGGACTATGGCTACACCTTC.